This record covers a single T cell receptor (beta chain). The data were produced by immunoSEQ multiplex PCR, yet TCRdb's version contains in-frame clones alone and is incomplete. The data contain about 200,000 clones, about 80% of them seen just once; the ten biggest clones take up 6.5% to 7%. This sample stems from a study of blood T cell repertoires in COVID-19. Study background: PBMCs, B-cell-depleted T cells, or T cells provided the cDNA or gDNA that made up the material.

V shed 10 bases and J shed 0 bases, with 10 bases lying between them. The CDR3 contains 13 residues. The sequencing sample was made of peripheral blood. The V call is TRBV6-7, the J call TRBJ1-5; tentative D call: TRBD1 (5 bases). TRBV6-7 falls under the ORF class, with uncertain function. This TCR derives from a human donor with acute or convalescent COVID-19. The donor label of this sample is uncertain. CDR3 bases: TGTGCCATCCCAGGGTCTAGCAATCAGCCCCAGCATTTT. Its translation is CAIPGSSNQPQHF.